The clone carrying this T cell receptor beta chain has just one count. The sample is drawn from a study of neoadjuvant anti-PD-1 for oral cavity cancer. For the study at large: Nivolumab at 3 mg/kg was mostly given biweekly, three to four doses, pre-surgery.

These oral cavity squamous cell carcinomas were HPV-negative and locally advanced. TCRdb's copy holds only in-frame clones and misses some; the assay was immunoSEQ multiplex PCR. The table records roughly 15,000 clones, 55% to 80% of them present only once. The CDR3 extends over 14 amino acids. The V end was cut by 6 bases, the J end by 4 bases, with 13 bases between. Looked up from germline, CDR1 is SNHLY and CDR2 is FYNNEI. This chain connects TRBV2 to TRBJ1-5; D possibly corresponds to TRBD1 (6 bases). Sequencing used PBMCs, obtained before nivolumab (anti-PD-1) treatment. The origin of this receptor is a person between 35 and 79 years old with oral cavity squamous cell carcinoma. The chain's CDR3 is CASRDSYSNQPQHF. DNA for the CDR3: TGTGCCAGCAGGGACAGTTATAGTAATCAGCCCCAGCATTTT.